This note documents a single TCR beta chain sequence. The data originate from a study of T cell changes during pregnancy in multiple sclerosis. Clones were sequenced by immunoSEQ multiplex PCR, and TCRdb holds only the in-frame ones, with some missing. The sample carries 69,000 or so clones, 85% to 95% recorded once. Germline assignment: CDR1 SGHVS and CDR2 FQNEAQ. Germline trimming cut 3 bases from V and 2 bases from J; bases unmatched to any gene: 12. The CDR3 is 17 residues long. The V and J genes are TRBV7-8 and TRBJ1-1; 7 bases line up with TRBD1. This receptor was identified in a female donor with multiple sclerosis, enrolled in a pregnancy study. Sequenced here: peripheral blood, sampled before pregnancy. CDR3 nucleotide sequence: TGTGCCAGCAGCTTGATACAGGGACAGAGAATTAACACTGAAGCTTTCTTT. It is translated as CASSLIQGQRINTEAFF.